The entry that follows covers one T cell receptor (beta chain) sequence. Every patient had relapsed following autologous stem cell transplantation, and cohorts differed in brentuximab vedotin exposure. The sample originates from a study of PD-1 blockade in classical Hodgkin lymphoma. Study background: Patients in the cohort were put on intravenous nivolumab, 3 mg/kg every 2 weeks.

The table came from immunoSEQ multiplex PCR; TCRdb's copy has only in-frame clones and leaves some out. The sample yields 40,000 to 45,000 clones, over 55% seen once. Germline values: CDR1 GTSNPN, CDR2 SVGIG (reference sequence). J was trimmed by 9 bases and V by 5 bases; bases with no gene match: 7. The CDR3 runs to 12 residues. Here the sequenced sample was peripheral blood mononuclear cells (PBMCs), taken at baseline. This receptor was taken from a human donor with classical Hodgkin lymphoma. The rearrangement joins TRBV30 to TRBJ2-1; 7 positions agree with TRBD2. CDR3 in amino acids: CAWRGVGSEQFF. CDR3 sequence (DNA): TGTGCCTGGCGGGGGGTGGGAAGTGAGCAGTTCTTC.